Sequencing of this T cell receptor (beta chain) was carried out in a study of cytomegalovirus exposure and HLA in healthy donors. The germline V gene encodes CDR1 MNHEY and CDR2 SMNVEV (reference sequence). This CDR3 contains 13 residues. Trimming at V came to 9 bases and at J to 2 bases, leaving 2 bases not matched to a gene. Healthy bone marrow donors supplied every sample. Findings of the study overall: Later analysis showed most CMV-associated TCR beta chains appearing HLA-restricted. A few CMV-associated chains were confirmed in vitro to be specific for CMV antigens.

For this clone: Its antigen is as yet unknown.

Vbeta (60) and Jbeta (13) primers were used in the PCR. Profiling relied on immunoSEQ multiplex PCR, and the TCRdb table lists in-frame clones only, not all of them. Of roughly 200,000 clones in the sample, 65% to 85% were seen once. This receptor was identified in a female donor in good health and CMV-seronegative. This chain joins TRBV27 and TRBJ2-3; TRBD2 aligns across 10 bases. Source material: PBMCs. CDR3 coding DNA: TGTGCCAGTACTAGCGGGGACACAGATACGCAGTATTTT. Its translation is CASTSGDTDTQYF.